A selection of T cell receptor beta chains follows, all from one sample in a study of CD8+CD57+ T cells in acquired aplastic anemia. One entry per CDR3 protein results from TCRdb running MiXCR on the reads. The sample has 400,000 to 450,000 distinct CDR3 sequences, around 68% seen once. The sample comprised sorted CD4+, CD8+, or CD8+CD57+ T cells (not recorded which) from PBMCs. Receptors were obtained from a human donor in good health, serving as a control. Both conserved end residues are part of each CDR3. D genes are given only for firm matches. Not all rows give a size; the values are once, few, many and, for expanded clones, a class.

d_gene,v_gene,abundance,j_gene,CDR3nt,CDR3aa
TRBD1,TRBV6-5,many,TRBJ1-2,TGTGCCAGCAGTCCAGGACAGGGAAGTAAGGGCTACACCTTC,CASSPGQGSKGYTF
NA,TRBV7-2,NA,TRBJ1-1,TGTGCCAGCAGCTTAGGTTCTGGGGACCATGGCTACACCTTCTTT,CASSLGSGDHGYTFF
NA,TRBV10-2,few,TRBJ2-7,TGCGCCAGCAGTGAGTCGGGAGGCGTCCACGAGCAGTACTTC,CASSESGGVHEQYF
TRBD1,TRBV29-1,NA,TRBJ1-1,TGCAGCGCCGTCCGGGACAGGGGAGGCACTGAAGCTTTCTTT,CSAVRDRGGTEAFF
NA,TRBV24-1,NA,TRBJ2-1,TGTGCCAGCAGTGAAATGCGGAATGGCCAGTTCTTC,CASSEMRNGQFF
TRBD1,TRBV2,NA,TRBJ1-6,TGTGCCAGCGTCAGGGACAGAAATTCTCTCCTCCACTTT,CASVRDRNSLLHF
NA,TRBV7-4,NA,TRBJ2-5,TGTGCCAGCAGCTTACGTAGGCGCCGTGAGACCCAGTACTTC,CASSLRRRRETQYF
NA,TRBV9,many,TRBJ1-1,TGTGCCAGCAGCGTAGGAGCAGCGAGAAACACTGAAGCTTTCTTT,CASSVGAARNTEAFF
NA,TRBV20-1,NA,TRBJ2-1,TGCAGTGCTGGCCCCAACAGGGGGGGGTCGAGCTCCTACAATGAGCAGTTCTTC,CSAGPNRGGSSSYNEQFF
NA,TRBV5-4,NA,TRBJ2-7,TGTGCCAGCAGCCGTCTCGTGGGCAGGGGCTACGAGCAGTACTTC,CASSRLVGRGYEQYF
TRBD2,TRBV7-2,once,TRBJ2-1,TGTGCCAGCAGCTTTCGGACTAGCGCCTACGAGCAGTACAATGAGCAGTTCTTC,CASSFRTSAYEQYNEQFF
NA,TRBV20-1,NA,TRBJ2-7,TGCAGCGCTAGGCGGGGTAATGACCACGAGCAGTACTTC,CSARRGNDHEQYF
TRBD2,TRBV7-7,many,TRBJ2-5,TGTGCTAGCAGCATCGGCGGGGGGGCCTTCCAAGAGACCCAGTACTTC,CASSIGGGAFQETQYF
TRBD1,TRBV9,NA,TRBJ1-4,TGTGCCAGCAGCATTCCCGGGACAGGGGATGAAACACTGTTTTTT,CASSIPGTGDETLFF
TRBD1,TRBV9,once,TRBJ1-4,TGTGCCAGCAGCGTAGACCAGGGGGACAATAAGCAGTTTTTT,CASSVDQGDNKQFF
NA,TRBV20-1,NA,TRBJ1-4,TGCAGTGCTGGCGCGGCCAGTAACAATCAACTGTTTTTT,CSAGAASNNQLFF
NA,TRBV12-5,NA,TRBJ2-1,TGTGCTAGTAGAAGGGCCTCCTCCTACAATGAGCAGTTCTTC,CASRRASSYNEQFF
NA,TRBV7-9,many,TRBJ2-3,TGTGCCAGCAGCGACCCGGGGGGCCCGCGCACAGATACGCAGTATTTT,CASSDPGGPRTDTQYF
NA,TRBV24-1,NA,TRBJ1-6,TGTGCCGCCAGTGTTAGCGGGGGGGCCTCACCCCACCACTTC,CAASVSGGASPHHF
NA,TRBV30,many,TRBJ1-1,TGTGCCTGGAGTGTACGAGATCACCGAGGTGAAGCTTTCTTT,CAWSVRDHRGEAFF
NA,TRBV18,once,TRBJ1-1,TGTGCCAGCTCACCATCCTACAGGGACACTGAAGCTTTCTTT,CASSPSYRDTEAFF
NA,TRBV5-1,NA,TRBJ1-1,TGCGCCAGCAGCCCGGTGAGGAACACCAATGAAGCTTTCTTT,CASSPVRNTNEAFF
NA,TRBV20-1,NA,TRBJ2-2,TGCAGTGCTAGCGGCCGCACCGGGGAGCTGTTTTTT,CSASGRTGELFF
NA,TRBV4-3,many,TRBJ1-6,TGCGCCAGCAGCCAAGAACAGGGCAACTATTCACCCCTCCACTTT,CASSQEQGNYSPLHF
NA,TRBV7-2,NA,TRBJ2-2,TGTGCCAGCAGAACCGGGACAACGCTGTTTTTT,CASRTGTTLFF
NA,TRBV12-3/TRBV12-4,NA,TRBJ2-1,TGTGCCAGCAGATCCGGGGCGGGGTCCTACAATGAGCAGTTCTTC,CASRSGAGSYNEQFF
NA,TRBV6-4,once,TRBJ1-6,TGCGCCAGCATTGAAGATTACAGAAGGCATTCACCCCTCCACTTT,CASIEDYRRHSPLHF
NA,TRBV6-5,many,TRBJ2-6,TGTGCCAGCAGTTACTCGCTTGGGAGCTCTGGGGCCAACGTCCTGACTTTC,CASSYSLGSSGANVLTF
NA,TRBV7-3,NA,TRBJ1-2,TGCGCCAGCAGCTTGCTCGTGGGAGGCTATAGCAACAATTTC,CASSLLVGGYSNNF
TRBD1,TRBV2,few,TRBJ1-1,TGTGCCAGCATGACGCAGGGGGCGAACACTGAAGCTTTCTTT,CASMTQGANTEAFF
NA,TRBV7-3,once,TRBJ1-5,TGTGCCAGCAGTTATGAGAGCAATCATCCCCAGCATTTT,CASSYESNHPQHF
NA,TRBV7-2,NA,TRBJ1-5,TGTGCCAGCAGCTTAGATAGCAATCAGCCGGAGCATTTC,CASSLDSNQPEHF
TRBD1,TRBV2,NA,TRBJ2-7,TGTGCCAGCAGTTACGGACAGGCCACCTACGAGCAGTACTTC,CASSYGQATYEQYF
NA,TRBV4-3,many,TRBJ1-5,TGCGCCAGCAGCCAAGAGACGAGGATTAGCGGGAGCAATCAGCCCCAGCATTTT,CASSQETRISGSNQPQHF
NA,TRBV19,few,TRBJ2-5,TGTGCCAGTAGTATCGGCGGGGTGGGGGAGACCCAGTACTTC,CASSIGGVGETQYF
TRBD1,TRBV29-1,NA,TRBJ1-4,TGCAGCGTAACCGGGACAGGGCAAGAAAAACTGTTTTTT,CSVTGTGQEKLFF
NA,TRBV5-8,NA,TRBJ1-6,TGTGCCAGCAACTTCAGCAACTCCTATAATTCACCCCTCCACTTT,CASNFSNSYNSPLHF
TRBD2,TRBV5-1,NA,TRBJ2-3,TGTGCCAGCAGCCTTGGAATAGCGGGGGGTTTT,CASSLGIAGGF
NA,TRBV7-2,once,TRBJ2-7,TGTGCCAGCAGCGAGGGGGGGAGAATTGGTTACGAGCAGTACTTC,CASSEGGRIGYEQYF
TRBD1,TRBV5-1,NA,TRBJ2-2,TGCGCCAGCCGACAGGGGGGCAACACTGGGGAGCTGTTTTTT,CASRQGGNTGELFF
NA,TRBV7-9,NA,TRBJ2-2,TGTGCCAGCAGCTTGTCCGGGACGGGGGACTCCGGGGAGCTGTTTTTT,CASSLSGTGDSGELFF
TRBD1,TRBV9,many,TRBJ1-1,TGTGCCAGCAGCGTGGGACAGGGGAGGACTGAAGCTTTCTTT,CASSVGQGRTEAFF
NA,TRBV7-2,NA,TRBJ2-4,TGTGCCAGCGGGTCTACGATACTAGCCAAAAACATTCAGTACTTC,CASGSTILAKNIQYF
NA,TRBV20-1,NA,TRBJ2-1,TGCAGTGTTAGAGAAGACAGTCCCGAGACCCATGAGCAGTTCTTC,CSVREDSPETHEQFF
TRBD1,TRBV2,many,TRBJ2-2,TGTGCCAGCACCGAGGGGGCTATCCCTCCCGGGGAGCTGTTTTTT,CASTEGAIPPGELFF
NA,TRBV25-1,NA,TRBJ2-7,TGTGCCAGCAGATCCGCCGCGGGGCTTTACGAGCAGTACTTC,CASRSAAGLYEQYF
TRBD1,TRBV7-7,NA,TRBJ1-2,TGTGCTAGCGGCAGGGGGGGGGGGCGAGGCAATGGGCACACCTTC,CASGRGGGRGNGHTF
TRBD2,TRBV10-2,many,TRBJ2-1,TGCGCCAGCAGTGACCACGGGACTAGCGGGGGCCGATACAATGAGCAGTTCTTC,CASSDHGTSGGRYNEQFF
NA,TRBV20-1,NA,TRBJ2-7,TGCAGTGCTAGTCCCGACAGGCTGGACTACGAGCAGTACTTC,CSASPDRLDYEQYF
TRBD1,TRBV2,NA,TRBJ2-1,TGTGCCAGCAGCGGAGGACAGGGGGCCTTGAATGAGCAGTTCTTC,CASSGGQGALNEQFF
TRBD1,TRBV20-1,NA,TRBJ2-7,TGCAGTGCTAGGGACCCGGGACAGGTGGACTTC,CSARDPGQVDF
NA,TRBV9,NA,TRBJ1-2,TGTGCCAGCAGCCAACACGCGGACCCTTATCCCTATGGCTACACCTTC,CASSQHADPYPYGYTF
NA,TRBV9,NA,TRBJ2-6,TGTGCCAGCAGCCCACCGAATGCAGATACGCAGTATTTGACTTTC,CASSPPNADTQYLTF
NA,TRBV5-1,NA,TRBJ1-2,TGCGCCAGCAGCTGGGATAGCGGGGCCATCTACACCTTC,CASSWDSGAIYTF
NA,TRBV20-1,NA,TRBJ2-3,TGCAGTGCTAGAGAGGGTGCTAGGGATCCGCAGTATTTT,CSAREGARDPQYF
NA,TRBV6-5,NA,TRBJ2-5,TGTGCCAGCACTTACTCGATGGGCCAAGAGACCCGGTACTTC,CASTYSMGQETRYF
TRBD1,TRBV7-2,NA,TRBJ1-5,TGTGCCAGCAGCCAAGACTCGGGACAGGGCCGCAATCAGCCCCAGCATTTT,CASSQDSGQGRNQPQHF
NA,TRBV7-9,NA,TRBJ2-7,TGTGCCAGCAGCTTAGGCGGATATGAAGCTTCCTTTGGGCAGTACTTC,CASSLGGYEASFGQYF
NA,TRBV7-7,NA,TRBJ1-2,TGTGCCAGCAGCTGGGAGGGGCTTGGCTATGGCTACACCTTC,CASSWEGLGYGYTF
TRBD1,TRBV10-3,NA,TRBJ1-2,TGTGCCATCAGTGAGACGGTACAGGGGAAGTATCATGGCTACACCTTC,CAISETVQGKYHGYTF